Presented here are 18 T cell receptor beta chains from one specimen sequenced in a study of vaccination and CD4 T cells after COVID-19. No antigen has been assigned to these receptors. Cultured CD4+ T-cell DNA underwent Oncomine TCR Beta short-read sequencing. TCRdb itself ran the PCR reads through MiXCR, one entry per CDR3 protein. The sample carries 23,000 or so distinct CDR3 sequences, around 46% recorded once. Documented time point: late sampling 161 to 241 days after vaccination in three convalescent patients. The treatment here: roughly ten-day PBMC culture with coronavirus spike peptide pools or control peptides (ViraFEST assay). The sample was CD4+ T cells from blood, cultured in vitro, taken about 7 months after SARS-CoV-2 vaccination. Receptors were obtained from a human donor who had recovered from COVID-19.

The chain joins TRBV27 to TRBJ1-2, with D possibly matching TRBD1 (5 bases). CDR1 is MNHEY, CDR2 SMNVEV, per germline (reference sequence). CDR3 length equals 15 residues. V lost 3 bases to trimming and J lost 0 bases, with 11 bases between them. The CDR3 DNA reads TGTGCCAGCAGTTTGTCAGGGACTACTAACTATGGCTACACCTTC. Translating it yields CASSLSGTTNYGYTF.

This clonotype appeared a single time. V is TRBV9 and J is TRBJ1-5; no clear D. CDR3 size: 14 residues. Trimming removed 3 bases at V and 7 bases at J, with 14 bases between. CDR1 SGDLS and CDR2 YYNGEE come from the germline V gene. The CDR3 DNA follows: TGTGCCAGCAGCGCCGAGCTTGAGGGACAGCCCCAGCATTTT. Translating gives CASSAELEGQPQHF.

This chain uses TRBV7-2 with TRBJ2-2; D is unclear. The CDR3 is 17 amino acids. Deletions cut 2 bases from V and 3 bases from J, with 16 bases between. Per the germline V gene, CDR1 is SGHTA and CDR2 is FQGNSA. CDR3 sequence reads: CASSLRIRNGDTGELFF. In DNA form, the CDR3 reads TGTGCCAGCAGCTTAAGAATTAGGAATGGGGACACCGGGGAGCTGTTTTTT.

This clonotype was picked up a small number of times. The V call is TRBV20-1, the J call TRBJ1-2, with D unresolved. The CDR3 contains 14 residues. The germline V and J ends were trimmed by 5 bases and 0 bases, with 13 bases remaining between them. The V gene's germline CDR1 is DFQATT and CDR2 SNEGSKA (reference sequence). The CDR3 loop is CSASQRIANYGYTF. The CDR3 DNA sequence: TGCAGTGCTTCGCAACGCATAGCTAACTATGGCTACACCTTC.

This clonotype appeared a single time. The V and J genes are TRBV20-1 and TRBJ2-7; tentatively, D is TRBD2 (6 bases). V was shortened by 0 bases and J by 2 bases, with 11 bases between the two germline ends. This CDR3 comprises 14 residues. In germline, CDR1 is DFQATT, CDR2 SNEGSKA (reference sequence). CDR3 in amino acids: CSARDGRIPYEQYF. In DNA, the CDR3 is TGCAGTGCTAGAGATGGGAGGATCCCCTACGAGCAGTACTTC.

Only a few counts were recorded for this clonotype. One junction end does not reproduce the germline sequence, and a read error may be involved. The V and J genes are TRBV19 and TRBJ1-5; D is possibly TRBD1 (5 bases). Germline CDR1 LNHDA, CDR2 SQIVND (reference sequence). This CDR3 has 14 residues. The CDR3 sequence is CASSIQGSSQPQHF. CDR3 DNA sequence: TGTGCCAGTAGTATTCAGGGCAGCAGTCAGCCCCAGCATTTT.

This chain joins TRBV20-1 and TRBJ2-7; D possibly corresponds to TRBD1 (7 bases). Germline CDR1 and CDR2: DFQATT and SNEGSKA (reference sequence). With 1 base removed from V and 4 bases from J, the gap between germline ends came to 14 bases. CDR3 length: 14 amino acids. CDR3 sequence: CSARAQGGRYEQYF. In DNA, the CDR3 is TGCAGTGCTAGAGCCCAGGGGGGTCGGTACGAGCAGTACTTC.

This sequence joins TRBV28 and TRBJ1-2, with D perhaps matching TRBD1 (6 bases). Deletions cut 6 bases from V and 7 bases from J, with 24 bases between. This CDR3 region has 16 residues. Germline values: CDR1 MDHEN, CDR2 SYDVKM. The CDR3 DNA is TGTGCCAGCAGCACCTCCCAGGGGAACTTACCCTTTGGCTACACCTTC. This encodes CASSTSQGNLPFGYTF.

Only a few counts were recorded for this clonotype. The CDR3 loop reads CASSPWTSANTGELFF. CDR3 DNA: TGTGCCAGCAGCCCATGGACTAGCGCGAACACCGGGGAGCTGTTTTTT. The rearrangement joins TRBV7-2 to TRBJ2-2; 9 bases agree with TRBD2. The junction had 4 bases not matched to a gene; V was cut back by 5 bases and J by 0 bases. Germline CDR1 SGHTA, CDR2 FQGNSA. The CDR3 spans 16 residues.

V is TRBV28 and J is TRBJ1-1, with D possibly matching TRBD1 (5 bases). This CDR3 region has 13 residues. Trimming pared 6 bases from V and 4 bases from J, leaving 12 bases between. Germline V gene data show CDR1 as MDHEN and CDR2 as SYDVKM. CDR3 DNA sequence: TGTGCCAGCAGCCGTCCGGGACCCACTGAAGCTTTCTTT. This gives the protein CASSRPGPTEAFF.

This clonotype was detected a few times. The rearrangement links TRBV20-1 to TRBJ2-3; D ambiguous. Trimming shortened V by 2 bases and J by 4 bases, and 7 bases separated the two germline ends. The germline V gene has CDR1 DFQATT and CDR2 SNEGSKA (reference sequence). The CDR3 extends over 12 amino acids. The CDR3 protein is CSARKPPDTQYF. As DNA, the CDR3 is TGCAGTGCTAGAAAACCCCCAGATACGCAGTATTTT.

The V and J genes are TRBV20-1 and TRBJ1-5; 7 bases are a match to TRBD1. The CDR3 spans 14 residues. In germline, CDR1 is DFQATT, CDR2 SNEGSKA (reference sequence). Losses at the gene ends were 0 bases for V and 7 bases for J; bases not matched to a gene: 6. The DNA of the CDR3 is TGCAGTGCTAGAGACCCGACAGGGATACAGCCCCAGCATTTT. This gives the protein CSARDPTGIQPQHF.

The chain couples TRBV6-1 to TRBJ2-2; D is ambiguous. This CDR3 has 13 amino acids. Germline CDR1 and CDR2: MNHNS and SASEGT. The ends were cut back, 2 bases at V and 7 bases at J, with 8 bases in the middle. CDR3 nucleotide sequence: TGTGCCAGCAGTGAAATAGGGAACGGGGAGCTGTTTTTT. This encodes CASSEIGNGELFF.

The chain uses TRBV28 and TRBJ1-1; D uncertain. The germline V gene has CDR1 MDHEN and CDR2 SYDVKM. V was clipped by 8 bases and J by 1 base, with 11 bases between them. This CDR3 has 13 residues. CDR3 amino acids: CASRPGGNTEAFF. Here the CDR3 DNA reads TGTGCCAGCCGTCCAGGTGGGAACACTGAAGCTTTCTTT.

In its sample, this clonotype was seen a few times. The chain links TRBV12-3 or TRBV12-4 to TRBJ2-5, with 14 bases that match TRBD2. J lost 3 bases, V lost 6 bases, and 0 bases had no gene match. This CDR3 contains 14 residues. In DNA, the CDR3 is TGTGCCAGCAGGGGACTAGCGGGAGAAGAGACCCAGTACTTC. It is translated as CASRGLAGEETQYF.

This chain connects TRBV7-3 to TRBJ2-1, with 8 nucleotides matching TRBD2. The V and J ends lost 5 bases and 1 base, in that order; junction bases with no gene match: 7. The germline V gene encodes CDR1 SGHTA and CDR2 FQGTGA. CDR3 length equals 16 residues. The chain's CDR3 is CASSPRREASYNEQFF. CDR3 bases: TGTGCCAGCAGCCCCAGGCGGGAGGCATCCTACAATGAGCAGTTCTTC.

The CDR3 region has the DNA TGTGCCACCTCCCGTGATTCTCACTATGGCTACACCTTC. It specifies CATSRDSHYGYTF. This chain uses TRBV15 with TRBJ1-2, with unresolved D. The V gene lost 8 bases and the J gene lost 3 bases, with 13 bases spanning the gap. The CDR3 runs 13 residues. Germline CDR1 reads LNHNV; CDR2 reads YYDKDF (reference sequence).

This chain connects TRBV4-1 to TRBJ2-3; D call uncertain. The germline gives CDR1 MGHRA, CDR2 YSYEKL. The CDR3 consists of 12 residues. V lost 3 bases and J lost 11, with 12 bases in between. The CDR3 is CASSHDPFQQYF. The CDR3 DNA reads as TGCGCCAGCAGCCATGATCCTTTTCAGCAGTATTTT.